This is a list of T cell receptor beta chains from one sample in a study of CD8+CD57+ T cells in acquired aplastic anemia. TCRdb processed the reads anew with MiXCR; each CDR3 protein has one entry. The table shows more than 150,000 distinct CDR3 sequences, with less than 50% occurring only once. What was sequenced was sorted CD4+, CD8+, or CD8+CD57+ T cells (not recorded which) from PBMCs. Receptors were obtained from a human donor with aplastic anemia. Each CDR3 is given with its conserved first and last residue. The D gene is left open where the match is weak. A row's size may be missing; if present it is once, few, many or a size class.

size	V	J	D	CDR3	DNA
NA	TRBV29-1	TRBJ2-7	TRBD1	CSVEGQGFYEQYF	TGCAGCGTTGAGGGACAGGGGTTTTACGAGCAGTACTTC
NA	TRBV2	TRBJ2-3	TRBD1	CASRYRGVTDTQYF	TGTGCCAGCAGGTACAGGGGGGTCACAGATACGCAGTATTTT
many	TRBV10-3	TRBJ2-7	NA	CAIRADRDRGWTSGDYEQYF	TGTGCCATCAGAGCTGATCGGGACAGGGGGTGGACTAGCGGAGATTACGAGCAGTACTTC
many	TRBV20-1	TRBJ2-3	TRBD1	CSARDPRGSADTQYF	TGCAGTGCTAGAGATCCCAGGGGGTCCGCAGATACGCAGTATTTT
many	TRBV19	TRBJ1-5	TRBD1	CATNPTGGAKQPQHF	TGTGCCACCAACCCCACAGGGGGCGCGAAGCAGCCCCAGCATTTT
many	TRBV7-6	TRBJ1-1	NA	CASTHFGGSVNTEAFF	TGTGCCAGCACCCACTTCGGGGGCTCGGTGAACACTGAAGCTTTCTTT
NA	TRBV25-1	TRBJ1-6	NA	CASSVRDNSPLHF	TGTGCCAGCAGTGTGCGAGATAATTCACCCCTCCACTTT
many	TRBV2	TRBJ1-1	NA	CASRGREGAHTEAFF	TGTGCCAGCAGAGGAAGGGAAGGAGCCCACACTGAAGCTTTCTTT
NA	TRBV15	TRBJ2-1	NA	CATSPRGDEQFF	TGTGCCACCAGCCCGAGGGGTGATGAGCAGTTCTTC
many	TRBV7-2	TRBJ2-1	TRBD2	CASTISGGPYNEQFF	TGTGCCAGCACGATTAGCGGGGGGCCTTACAATGAGCAGTTCTTC
NA	TRBV7-2	TRBJ1-1	NA	CASSLGGRDEAFF	TGTGCCAGCAGCTTAGGAGGTCGGGATGAAGCTTTCTTT
many	TRBV7-8	TRBJ2-2	NA	CASGVGFNTGELFF	TGTGCCAGCGGGGTCGGATTCAACACCGGGGAGCTGTTTTTT
once	TRBV7-2	TRBJ2-7	TRBD2	CASSSAGTSSYEQHF	TGTGCCAGCAGCTCCGCAGGGACTAGCAGCTACGAGCAGCACTTC
NA	TRBV6-1	TRBJ1-6	NA	CASREGLAEFLHF	TGTGCCAGCAGGGAAGGCCTTGCTGAATTCCTCCACTTT
NA	TRBV10-1	TRBJ2-5	NA	CASSEVAGTEGETQYF	TGCGCCAGCAGTGAAGTAGCGGGGACAGAAGGGGAGACCCAGTACTTC
NA	TRBV7-2	TRBJ2-7	NA	CASRGLGGEQYF	TGTGCCAGCAGGGGGCTGGGCGGGGAGCAGTACTTC
many	TRBV5-1	TRBJ2-5	TRBD2	CASRTSGRRETQYF	TGCGCCAGTCGGACTAGCGGGAGACGAGAGACCCAGTACTTC
NA	TRBV24-1	TRBJ2-1	TRBD2	CASSKQGLAGDNEQFF	TGTGCCAGCAGTAAGCAAGGACTAGCGGGAGACAATGAGCAGTTCTTC
many	TRBV20-1	TRBJ1-2	NA	CSASVASANYGYTF	TGCAGTGCTAGTGTGGCCTCAGCTAACTATGGCTACACCTTC
NA	TRBV12-3/TRBV12-4	TRBJ2-4	NA	CASSRAPGLAKNIQYF	TGTGCCAGCAGTCGAGCGCCGGGACTAGCCAAAAACATTCAGTACTTC
few	TRBV10-3	TRBJ1-2	NA	CAISELSGQSSGYTF	TGTGCCATCAGTGAGCTGTCGGGACAATCATCCGGCTACACCTTC
many	TRBV20-1	TRBJ2-3	NA	CSARYLLRTDTQYF	TGCAGTGCTAGATACCTCCTACGCACAGATACGCAGTATTTT
many	TRBV12-3/TRBV12-4	TRBJ2-5	NA	CASSLYAGTTQYF	TGTGCCAGCAGCCTCTATGCGGGGACGACCCAGTACTTC
many	TRBV6-1	TRBJ1-1	TRBD1	CASSGPDRGNTEAFF	TGTGCCAGCAGTGGACCGGACAGGGGGAACACTGAAGCTTTCTTT
NA	TRBV24-1	TRBJ2-1	NA	CASSQGLTALLNEQFF	TGTGCCAGCAGCCAAGGGCTAACCGCTTTACTTAATGAGCAGTTCTTC
few	TRBV29-1	TRBJ2-7	TRBD1	CSVAVRGQGANEQYF	TGCAGCGTCGCAGTAAGAGGACAGGGGGCCAACGAGCAGTACTTC
many	TRBV5-1	TRBJ2-2	NA	CASLQSVRTGELFF	TGCGCCAGCCTTCAGTCGGTCCGCACCGGGGAGCTGTTTTTT
NA	TRBV3-1	TRBJ2-7	TRBD2	CASSQVLARSYEQYF	TGTGCCAGCAGCCAAGTACTAGCGCGCTCCTACGAGCAGTACTTC
NA	TRBV10-3	TRBJ1-2	NA	CAISDPRQSGLDYGYTF	TGTGCCATCAGTGACCCACGACAATCGGGGCTCGACTATGGCTACACCTTC